This TCR beta chain derives from a study of OX40 agonist ivuxolimab in advanced cancers. In the study overall: The study treated patients with ivuxolimab, an agonistic anti-OX40 (CD134) antibody.

Germline values: CDR1 SGHRS, CDR2 YFSETQ. Trimming removed 0 bases from V and 2 bases from J, with 11 bases in between. This CDR3 region has 15 residues. Whole-study results and caveats: Low normalized clonal expansion also occurred in some nonresponding patients.

Notes on this clone: Antigen: not known.

The table came from immunoSEQ multiplex PCR; TCRdb's copy has only in-frame clones and leaves some out. Here the sample spans 25,000 to 30,000 clones, roughly nine tenths being singletons. The chain uses TRBV5-1 and TRBJ1-2; D call uncertain. The material sequenced was CD4+ or CD8+ T cells sorted from blood, taken in a trial of the OX40 agonist ivuxolimab. The source is an adult with an advanced solid tumor such as melanoma, head and neck, liver or kidney cancer. The CDR3 loop reads CASSLGLPTNYGYTF. In nucleotides, the CDR3 is TGCGCCAGCAGCTTGGGCCTACCCACAAACTATGGCTACACCTTC.